Reported below is one T cell receptor beta chain. This clone was seen only a few times. Its binding antigen is unknown. Per-base qualities were not stored, and no clone one base away is much larger. The immunoSEQ Assay, a bias-controlled multiplex PCR, was used to amplify TCRbeta CDR3 regions from genomic DNA. Per the authors' processing: The number of nucleated cells in each sample was estimated from the amplification of reference gene primers within the assay. Sequence reads were collapsed and filtered to measure the absolute abundance of every unique TCRbeta CDR3 rearrangement. For each sample, productive Simpson clonality was calculated by taking the square root of Simpson's diversity index across productive rearrangements. TCRdb carries this immuneACCESS record with in-frame sequences only. Its versions omit some clonotypes, under half of them owing to an unresolved V gene in the studies checked, with the rest unexplained. V, J and clone size derive from that table, while D and trimming were established from the DNA sequence. The sample data list about 220,000 clones, and approximately 85% of these were observed just once. Jointly, the top ten make up approximately 5.2% of the sample.

The CDR3 goes from the cysteine to the phenylalanine over 17 residues. Only CDR3 DNA is held: 51 bases, read in frame from base 1. CDR1 SGHVS and CDR2 FQNEAQ are derived from the germline V gene. V trim: 1 base; J trim: 2 bases; unmatched bases: 6. One collaborating source in Seattle enrolled patients during active infection and followed them longitudinally through the course of disease. Each collaborating institution followed its own protocols to collect whole blood in K2EDTA tubes. For TCRbeta analysis, collaborators shipped samples as frozen whole blood, isolated PBMCs, or DNA extracted from either of those sample types. These data are taken from a study of blood T cell repertoires in COVID-19 (dated by TCRdb to about 2020). Concerning the study at large: Samples from collaborators originated in the United States, Italy and Spain and spanned both the acute and convalescent phases of COVID-19. The material from the prospective study consisted of cDNA or gDNA derived from T cells, B-cell-depleted T cells, or PBMCs. Subjects who had been exposed to COVID-19, were actively infected with it, or had recovered from it provided the deeply sampled blood TCRbeta repertoires that made up the dataset. The repertoires were released in a freely available public database intended as a resource for research on the immune response to SARS-CoV-2. Samples were obtained from the ongoing ImmuneRACE study (first 160 participants) and from roughly 1,300 subjects provided by 6 global collaborators. The sample metadata nearly always contained a de-identified subject ID, COVID-19 status, age in years and sex. HLA class I and class II types, where available, came from metadata supplied by the sample provider rather than from assay-based typing.

Beyond this particular receptor, the publication reports: Clinical and demographic metadata were provided uncurated, with the amount varying by source and participant.

The sample taken for sequencing was peripheral blood. The rearrangement joined TRBV7-8 to TRBJ1-4; 8 junctional bases match TRBD1. The TCR comes from a woman aged 65 to 85 with COVID-19, enrolled during active disease. The bases are TGTGCCAGCAGCTTAGGTGGGACAGGACTTACTAATGAAAAACTGTTTTTT. Its protein reads: CASSLGGTGLTNEKLFF.